This T cell receptor beta chain was found in a study of T cells in Graves' hyperthyroidism and ophthalmopathy. Amplification yielded TCR beta CDR3 regions, with RNA transcripts as the source. An initial round of RT-PCR targeting the TCR CDR3 relied on the HTBI primer set. In TCRdb, the multiplex PCR reads were re-called with MiXCR into one record per CDR3 protein. Here the sample spans almost 500,000 distinct CDR3 sequences, around a fifth being singletons. Study-wide results and limits: From stable hyperthyroidism, ophthalmopathy was set apart by a 13 V-J model.

To note about this clonotype: The antigen remains unidentified.

V lost 2 bases and J 5 bases, leaving 12 bases between the germline ends. The CDR3 is 15 amino acids. CDR1 and CDR2 (germline): LNHDA, SQIVND (reference sequence). This sequence joins TRBV19 and TRBJ2-2, with D hard to call. The source material was blood. The clonotype comes from a woman in her 70s with Graves' ophthalmopathy. The CDR3 sequence is CASSISPASTGELFF. The CDR3 nucleotides read TGTGCCAGTAGTATATCCCCGGCCAGTACCGGGGAGCTGTTTTTT.